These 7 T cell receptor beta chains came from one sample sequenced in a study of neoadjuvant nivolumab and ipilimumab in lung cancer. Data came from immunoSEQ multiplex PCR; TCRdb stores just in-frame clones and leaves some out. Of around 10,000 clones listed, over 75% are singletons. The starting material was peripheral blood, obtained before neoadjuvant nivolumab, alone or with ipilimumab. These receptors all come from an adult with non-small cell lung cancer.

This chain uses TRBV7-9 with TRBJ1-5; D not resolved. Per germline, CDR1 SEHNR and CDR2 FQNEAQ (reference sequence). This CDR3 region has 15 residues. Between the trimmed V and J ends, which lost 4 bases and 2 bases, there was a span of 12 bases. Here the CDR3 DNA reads TGTGCCAGCAGCTACTCCGATGGGCGCAATCAGCCCCAGCATTTT. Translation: CASSYSDGRNQPQHF.

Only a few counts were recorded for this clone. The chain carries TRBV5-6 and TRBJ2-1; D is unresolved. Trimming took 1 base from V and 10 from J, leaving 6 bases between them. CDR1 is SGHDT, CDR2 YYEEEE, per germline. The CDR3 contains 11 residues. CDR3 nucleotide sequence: TGTGCCAGCAGCTTGAGTTACGAGCAGTTCTTC. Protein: CASSLSYEQFF.

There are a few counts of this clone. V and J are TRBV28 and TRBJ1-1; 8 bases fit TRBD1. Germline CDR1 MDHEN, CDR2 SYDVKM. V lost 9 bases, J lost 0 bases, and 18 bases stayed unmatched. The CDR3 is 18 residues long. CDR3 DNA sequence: TGTGCCAGTACCCATCCAGGGGGCTTGTTTAGATTGAACACTGAAGCTTTCTTT. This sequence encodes CASTHPGGLFRLNTEAFF.

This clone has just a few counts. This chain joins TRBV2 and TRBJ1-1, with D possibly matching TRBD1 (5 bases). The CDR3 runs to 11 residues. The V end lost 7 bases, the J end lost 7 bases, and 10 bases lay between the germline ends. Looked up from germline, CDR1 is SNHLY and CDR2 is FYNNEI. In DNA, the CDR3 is TGTGCCAGCAACGGGGACCGTGAAGCTTTCTTT. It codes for CASNGDREAFF.

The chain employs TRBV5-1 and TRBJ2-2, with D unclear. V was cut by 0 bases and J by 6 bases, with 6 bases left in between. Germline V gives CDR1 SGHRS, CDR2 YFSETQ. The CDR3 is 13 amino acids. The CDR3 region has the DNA TGCGCCAGCAGCTTGGAAACAGCCGGGGAGCTGTTTTTT. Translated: CASSLETAGELFF.

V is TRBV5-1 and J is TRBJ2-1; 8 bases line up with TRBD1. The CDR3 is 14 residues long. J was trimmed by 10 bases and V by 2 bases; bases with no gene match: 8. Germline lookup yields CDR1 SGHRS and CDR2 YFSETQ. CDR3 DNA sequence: TGCGCCAGCAGCTTAGGGACAGGTCCCTTGGAGCAGTTCTTC. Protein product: CASSLGTGPLEQFF. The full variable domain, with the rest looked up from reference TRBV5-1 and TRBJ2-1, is KAGVTQTPRYLIKTRGQQVTLSCSPISGHRSVSWYQQTPGQGLQFLFEYFSETQRNKGNFPGRFSGRQFSNSRSEMNVSTLELGDSALYLCASSLGTGPLEQFFGPGTRLTVL.

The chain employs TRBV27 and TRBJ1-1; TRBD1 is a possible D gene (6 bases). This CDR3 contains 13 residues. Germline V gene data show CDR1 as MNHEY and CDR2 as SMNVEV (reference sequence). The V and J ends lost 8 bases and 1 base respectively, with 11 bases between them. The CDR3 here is CASQGMSNTEAFF. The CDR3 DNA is TGTGCCAGCCAGGGGATGTCGAACACTGAAGCTTTCTTT.